One sample yielded the 26 T cell receptor beta chains listed below, sequenced in a study of CD8+CD57+ T cells in acquired aplastic anemia. The TCR beta profiling, which covered VDJ combination and CDR3 sequence, was carried out using genomic DNA as the template. Each CDR3 protein gets one entry after TCRdb re-called the reads with MiXCR. The sample carries about 180,000 distinct CDR3 sequences, around 45% recorded once. Sample: sorted CD4+, CD8+, or CD8+CD57+ T cells (not recorded which) from PBMCs. These receptors were collected from a human donor in good health.

V and J are TRBV20-1 and TRBJ2-5, with 9 bases lining up with TRBD1. CDR1 and CDR2 from the germline V gene are DFQATT and SNEGSKA (reference sequence). The CDR3 is 13 residues long. Trimming cost V 5 bases and J 4 bases; bases outside gene matches: 5. CDR3: CSAPGTGRETQYF. The CDR3 region has the DNA TGCAGTGCTCCCGGGACAGGGAGAGAGACCCAGTACTTC.

The chain recombines TRBV3-1 with TRBJ2-7; D tentatively fits TRBD1 or TRBD2 (5 bases each). V was shortened by 8 bases and J by 5 bases, with 16 bases between the two germline ends. Looked up from germline, CDR1 is LGHDT and CDR2 is YNNKEL (reference sequence). The CDR3 contains 13 residues. CDR3: CASGGQGGHEQYF. The CDR3 DNA sequence: TGTGCCAGCGGAGGTCAGGGCGGCCACGAGCAGTACTTC.

In its sample, this clonotype was seen many times. The chain links TRBV20-1 to TRBJ2-7; TRBD1 is a possible D gene (5 bases). Trimming took off 2 bases at V and 0 bases at J, with 11 bases between the two ends. The germline CDR1 and CDR2 sequences are DFQATT and SNEGSKA (reference sequence). The CDR3 is 14 residues long. CDR3 sequence: CSARQDTSSYEQYF. CDR3 in DNA: TGCAGTGCTAGACAGGACACCAGCTCCTACGAGCAGTACTTC.

The chain links TRBV7-8 to TRBJ1-1; weak D call: TRBD1 (5 bases). This CDR3 spans 14 amino acids. Trimming removed 4 bases at V and 1 base at J, with 10 bases between. Per the germline V gene, CDR1 is SGHVS and CDR2 is FQNEAQ. In nucleotides, the CDR3 is TGTGCCAGCAGCTCCCTAAGGGGGAACACTGAAGCTTTCTTT. Residues: CASSSLRGNTEAFF.

This clonotype was seen a few times. This chain joins TRBV25-1 and TRBJ2-5; tentatively, D is TRBD1 (6 bases). Looked up from germline, CDR1 is MGHDK and CDR2 is SYGVNS. The ends were cut back, 1 base at V and 0 bases at J, with 12 bases in the middle. The length of the CDR3 is 16 residues. The CDR3 here is CASSELGGRDQETQYF. As DNA, the CDR3 is TGTGCCAGCAGTGAATTAGGGGGAAGGGACCAAGAGACCCAGTACTTC.

The genes are TRBV5-4 and TRBJ1-1, with D possibly being TRBD1 (5 bases). Germline V gives CDR1 SGHNT, CDR2 YYREEE (reference sequence). The germline V and J ends were trimmed by 2 bases and 7 bases, with 12 bases remaining between them. The CDR3 is 13 amino acids. The chain's CDR3 is CASSFGTTGEAFF. In DNA, the CDR3 is TGTGCCAGCAGCTTTGGTACAACAGGTGAAGCTTTCTTT.

The chain uses TRBV2 and TRBJ2-7; D is undetermined. Germline lookup yields CDR1 SNHLY and CDR2 FYNNEI. Trimming took 6 bases from V and 1 from J, leaving 10 bases between them. The CDR3 length is 13 residues. CDR3 nucleotide sequence: TGTGCCAGCAGCCGTTCAGAGTCCTACGAGCAGTACTTC. Translating gives CASSRSESYEQYF.

This clonotype was recorded many times. The V gene is TRBV15, the J gene TRBJ2-7; D is uncertain. This CDR3 is 13 amino acids long. CDR1 is LNHNV and CDR2 is YYDKDF in the germline V gene (reference sequence). Deletions cut 1 base from V and 0 bases from J, with 4 bases between. The CDR3 DNA reads TGTGCCACCAGCAGAGCCTCCTCCTACGAGCAGTACTTC. Translating it yields CATSRASSYEQYF.

Worth noting for this clonotype: One base away lies a much larger clone, so this may be a sequencing read error. The chain links TRBV6-1 to TRBJ2-1; 8 bases line up with TRBD1. Germline V gene sequence: CDR1 MNHNS, CDR2 SASEGT. The CDR3 consists of 13 residues. V shed 6 bases, J shed 8 bases, and the junction held 6 bases outside the gene matches. The CDR3 DNA reads as TGTGCCAGCAGGCAGAACAGGGGGGATGAGCAGTTCTTC. Translating gives CASRQNRGDEQFF.

This clonotype has at least ten counts. This CDR3 reads CATSTGRTLSGANVLTF. The CDR3 DNA reads TGTGCCACCAGCACAGGGCGTACCCTCTCTGGGGCCAACGTCCTGACTTTC. The rearrangement joins TRBV15 to TRBJ2-6; possibly TRBD1 for D (5 bases). The CDR3 is 17 amino acids. Germline V gene data show CDR1 as LNHNV and CDR2 as YYDKDF (reference sequence). V was trimmed by 4 bases and J by 0 bases, leaving 13 bases between them.

A note on this clonotype: A much larger clonotype is one base distant, so this may be a read error. The chain is built from TRBV20-1 and TRBJ2-2; 10 bases map to TRBD2. Losses at the gene ends were 1 base for V and 4 bases for J; bases not matched to a gene: 12. The germline CDR1 and CDR2 sequences are DFQATT and SNEGSKA (reference sequence). The CDR3 extends over 18 amino acids. The CDR3 DNA reads as TGCAGTGCTAGAGGGCTTCGGTCTAGCGGGAGTGGCACCGGGGAGCTGTTTTTT. It codes for CSARGLRSSGSGTGELFF.

In regard to this clonotype: The missing conserved phenylalanine or tryptophan at the end of this CDR3 makes a read error likely. The DNA is left out, because the CDR3 cannot be placed on it with certainty; the CDR3 is given as TCRdb lists it. The chain uses TRBV7-8 and TRBJ2-5. The CDR3 is made up of 8 amino acids, end residues included. The germline CDR1 and CDR2 sequences are SGHVS and FQNEAQ. This CDR3 reads CASSLALS.

This clonotype was recorded at least ten times. This chain links TRBV20-1 with TRBJ2-5; D remains ambiguous. Trimming removed 0 bases at V and 14 bases at J, with 16 bases between. Germline-derived CDR1 and CDR2 are DFQATT and SNEGSKA (reference sequence). The CDR3 totals 12 residues. The CDR3 region is CSARDRVSPPYF. In DNA, the CDR3 is TGCAGTGCTAGAGATCGGGTGTCTCCCCCTTACTTC.

The rearrangement links TRBV29-1 to TRBJ2-7; a possible D gene is TRBD2 (5 bases). V lost 0 bases and J 4 bases, leaving 13 bases between the germline ends. Germline values: CDR1 SQVTM, CDR2 ANQGSEA. This CDR3 spans 14 amino acids. The CDR3 DNA reads TGCAGCGTTGAAGATGAAGGACGGGGTTACGAGCAGTACTTC. It translates to CSVEDEGRGYEQYF.

The genes are TRBV14 and TRBJ2-3, with D maybe TRBD1 (6 bases). Per germline, CDR1 SGHDN and CDR2 FVKESK. The CDR3 consists of 13 residues. V was clipped by 2 bases and J by 7 bases, with 10 bases between them. The CDR3 sequence is CASSQNRANTQYF. DNA for the CDR3: TGTGCCAGCAGCCAAAACAGGGCCAATACGCAGTATTTT.

The chain links TRBV7-2 to TRBJ1-4; TRBD1 matches 8 bases. The junction had 3 bases not matched to a gene; V was cut back by 4 bases and J by 5 bases. The CDR3 sequence is 14 residues long. Germline values: CDR1 SGHTA, CDR2 FQGNSA. The CDR3 DNA is TGTGCCAGCAGCTATAGGACAGGGAATGAAAAACTGTTTTTT. Translation gives CASSYRTGNEKLFF.

In its sample, this clonotype was seen once. Since a much larger clone is just one base distant, this may be a read error. This chain connects TRBV5-1 to TRBJ2-3; D gene unclear. Matching the DNA end better, TRBJ1-5 makes the J call doubtful. The CDR3 is 16 amino acids. Germline V gene sequence: CDR1 SGHRS, CDR2 YFSETQ. The CDR3 sequence is CASSLTGGSSTDTQHF. DNA of the CDR3: TGCGCCAGCAGCTTGACGGGAGGATCTAGCACAGATACGCAGCATTTT.

The chain employs TRBV20-1 and TRBJ2-7, with TRBD2 matching 7 bases. The germline V gene has CDR1 DFQATT and CDR2 SNEGSKA (reference sequence). After removal of 5 bases from V and 1 base from J, the junction contained 8 bases not matched to a gene. The CDR3 has 14 amino acids. CDR3 residues: CSAVRAGPSYEQYF. DNA for the CDR3: TGCAGTGCTGTCCGAGCGGGACCGTCCTACGAGCAGTACTTC.

V usage is TRBV29-1 and J usage is TRBJ2-1; 12 positions agree with TRBD2. Losses at the gene ends were 3 bases for V and 5 bases for J; bases not matched to a gene: 8. This CDR3 is 16 amino acids long. Germline CDR1 is SQVTM and CDR2 is ANQGSEA. DNA of the CDR3: TGCAGCGTTGAGCGACTAGCGGGAGAGATACACAATGAGCAGTTCTTC. Its translation: CSVERLAGEIHNEQFF.

This clonotype showed up many times. This sequence joins TRBV4-1 and TRBJ2-1; 10 nucleotides match TRBD2. J gave up 0 bases and V 1 base, and 0 bases lay outside the gene matches. Germline V gene lookup returns CDR1 MGHRA and CDR2 YSYEKL. The length of the CDR3 is 16 residues. The CDR3 coding sequence is TGCGCCAGCAGCCAAGGGACTAGCGGCTCCTACAATGAGCAGTTCTTC. This gives the protein CASSQGTSGSYNEQFF.

The J gene is TRBJ2-3, the V gene TRBV15, with 8 bases identical to TRBD1. This CDR3 has 14 amino acids. V lost 4 bases to trimming and J lost 4 bases; unmatched junction nucleotides: 4. Germline-derived CDR1 and CDR2 are LNHNV and YYDKDF (reference sequence). This CDR3 is CATSTRQGPDTQYF. In nucleotides, the CDR3 is TGTGCCACCAGCACACGACAGGGGCCAGATACGCAGTATTTT.

V usage is TRBV20-1 and J usage is TRBJ1-5; the D gene is possibly TRBD1 (6 bases). Trimming took off 6 bases at V and 2 bases at J, with 11 bases between the two ends. This CDR3 contains 13 residues. Germline CDR1 reads DFQATT; CDR2 reads SNEGSKA (reference sequence). The CDR3 protein is CSAVRQGNQPQHF. CDR3 nucleotides: TGCAGTGCAGTCCGACAGGGCAATCAGCCCCAGCATTTT.

This clonotype showed up just once. A much larger clone lies one base from this, so it may be a read error. V and J are TRBV6-1 and TRBJ2-1; 10 nucleotides match TRBD1. Germline CDR1 is MNHNS and CDR2 is SASEGT. CDR3 length equals 13 residues. The trim removed 7 bases at V and 9 bases at J, leaving 6 bases unmatched. CDR3 nucleotide sequence: TGTGCCAGCATTGGGACAGGGGTCCTTGAGCAGTTCTTC. Amino acids: CASIGTGVLEQFF.

This clonotype was recorded at least ten times. This chain links TRBV7-3 with TRBJ2-3, with D tentatively TRBD2 (6 bases). CDR3 length equals 14 residues. Trimming took 8 bases from V and 2 from J, leaving 14 bases between them. CDR1 and CDR2 (germline): SGHTA, FQGTGA. The CDR3 here is CASAEGRPTDTQYF. CDR3 DNA: TGTGCCAGCGCGGAGGGGAGGCCCACAGATACGCAGTATTTT. Full variable domain (missing parts from reference TRBV7-3 and TRBJ2-3): GAGVSQTPSNKVTEKGKYVELRCDPISGHTALYWYRQSLGQGPEFLIYFQGTGAADDSGLPNDRFFAVRPEGSVSTLKIQRTERGDSAVYLCASAEGRPTDTQYFGPGTRLTVL.

CDR3 DNA sequence: TGTGCCACCAGCCCAGACAGGCAAAAAGGCAATCAGCCCCAGCATTTT. Its translation: CATSPDRQKGNQPQHF. J is TRBJ1-5 and V is TRBV15, with a tentative D call TRBD1 (6 bases). Germline loops: CDR1 LNHNV, CDR2 YYDKDF (reference sequence). The CDR3 covers 16 residues. The V gene lost 5 bases and the J gene lost 2 bases, with 16 bases spanning the gap.

This clonotype was observed a handful of times. The chain carries TRBV12-3 or TRBV12-4 and TRBJ2-3; the D gene is possibly TRBD2 (6 bases). The CDR3 is 12 residues long. V lost 6 bases and J 4 bases, leaving 8 bases between the germline ends. The CDR3 coding sequence is TGTGCCAGCAGCACGGGGGCAGATACGCAGTATTTT. Residues: CASSTGADTQYF.